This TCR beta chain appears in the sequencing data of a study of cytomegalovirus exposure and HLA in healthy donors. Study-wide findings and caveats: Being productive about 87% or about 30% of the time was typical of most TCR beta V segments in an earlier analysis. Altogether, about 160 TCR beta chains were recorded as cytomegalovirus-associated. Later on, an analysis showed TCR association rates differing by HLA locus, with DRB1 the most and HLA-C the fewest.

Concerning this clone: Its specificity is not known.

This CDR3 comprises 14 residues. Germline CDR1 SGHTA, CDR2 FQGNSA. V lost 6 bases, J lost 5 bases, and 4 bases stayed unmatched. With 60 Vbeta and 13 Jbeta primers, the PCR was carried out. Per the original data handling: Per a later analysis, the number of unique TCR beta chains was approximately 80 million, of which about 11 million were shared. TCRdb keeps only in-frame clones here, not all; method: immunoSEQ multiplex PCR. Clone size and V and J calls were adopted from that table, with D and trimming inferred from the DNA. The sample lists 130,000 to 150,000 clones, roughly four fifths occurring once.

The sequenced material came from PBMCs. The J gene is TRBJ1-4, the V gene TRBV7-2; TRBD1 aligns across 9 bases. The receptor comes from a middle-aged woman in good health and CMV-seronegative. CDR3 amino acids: CASRRGTGNEKLFF. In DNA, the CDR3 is TGTGCCAGCAGACGGGGGACAGGGAATGAAAAACTGTTTTTT.